Each of the 18 T cell receptor beta chains below was sequenced from the same sample in a study of T cells after yellow fever vaccination. TCRdb processed the 5' RACE reads anew with MiXCR; each CDR3 protein has one entry. This table has more than 300,000 distinct CDR3 sequences, 3.5% to 4.5% appearing once. Sequenced here: PBMCs, sampled 15 days after the yellow fever booster vaccination. Receptors originate from a man aged 18 to 30 who received the YFV17D yellow fever vaccine.

This clonotype was recorded a few times. The rearrangement links TRBV4-3 to TRBJ1-4; 8 bases agree with TRBD1. The CDR3 length is 18 residues. Germline CDR1 LGHNA, CDR2 YSLEER. V lost 0 bases to trimming and J lost 7 bases; unmatched junction nucleotides: 13. In DNA, the CDR3 is TGCGCCAGCAGCCAAGATTGGACAGGGACGTCCCGGTTTGAAAAACTGTTTTTT. Protein product: CASSQDWTGTSRFEKLFF.

V usage is TRBV7-6 and J usage is TRBJ2-1; 7 nucleotides match TRBD1. The last part of the DNA fits TRBJ2-7 better; the J call may be wrong. This CDR3 has 13 amino acids. Germline V gene lookup returns CDR1 SGHVS and CDR2 FNYEAQ. CDR3 DNA: TGTGCCAGCAGCCTGGGACAGAACAATGAGCAGTACTTC. Its protein is CASSLGQNNEQYF.

V and J are TRBV5-1 and TRBJ1-1, with TRBD1 as a possible D gene (6 bases). Between the trimmed V and J ends, which lost 4 bases and 5 bases, there was a span of 18 bases. The germline CDR1 and CDR2 sequences are SGHRS and YFSETQ. The CDR3 contains 15 residues. CDR3 residues: CASSPEGGQGTEAFF. In DNA, the CDR3 is TGCGCCAGCAGCCCAGAGGGGGGGCAGGGAACTGAAGCTTTCTTT.

In this sample, this clonotype turned up a few times. The V and J genes are TRBV5-1 and TRBJ1-5; D perhaps matches TRBD1 (6 bases). This CDR3 is built from 15 residues. V was cut by 0 bases and J by 2 bases, with 9 bases left in between. Germline V gives CDR1 SGHRS, CDR2 YFSETQ. CDR3 nucleotide sequence: TGCGCCAGCAGCTTGGCGGGGGCCCGCAATCAGCCCCAGCATTTT. The encoded protein is CASSLAGARNQPQHF.

In this sample, this clonotype turned up many times. V and J are TRBV7-8 and TRBJ2-7; D ambiguous. The CDR3 length is 15 residues. Trimming removed 2 bases from V and 7 bases from J, with 18 bases in between. The germline V gene has CDR1 SGHVS and CDR2 FQNEAQ. The CDR3 region has the DNA TGTGCCAGCAGCTTAAGCAGTTATGAAAAGGGAGAGCAGTACTTC. Translated, it gives CASSLSSYEKGEQYF.

The table lists this clonotype with a few counts. V gene TRBV30 combines with J gene TRBJ2-6, with 7 bases identical to TRBD1. Trimming cost V 4 bases and J 4 bases; bases outside gene matches: 4. This CDR3 spans 14 amino acids. Germline V gives CDR1 GTSNPN, CDR2 SVGIG (reference sequence). The CDR3, as DNA: TGTGCCTGGAACCGAGGGGGCGGGGCCAACGTCCTGACTTTC. Protein sequence: CAWNRGGGANVLTF.

This clonotype was observed many times. V usage is TRBV5-1 and J usage is TRBJ1-1; D might be TRBD1 (6 bases). With 4 bases removed from V and 11 bases from J, the gap between germline ends came to 15 bases. The V gene's germline CDR1 is SGHRS and CDR2 YFSETQ. The CDR3 loop spans 12 amino acids. The DNA for the CDR3 is TGCGCCAGCAGCGTACAGGGCCTTGGGGCTTTCTTT. Its protein product is CASSVQGLGAFF.

This clonotype was detected ten times or more. The chain couples TRBV5-6 to TRBJ1-1; D remains unclear. This CDR3 region has 17 residues. CDR1 is SGHDT, CDR2 YYEEEE, per germline. V lost 0 bases, J lost 1 base, and 16 bases lay in between. The CDR3 region is CASSLGTHGRWNTEAFF. The CDR3 bases are TGTGCCAGCAGCTTGGGGACGCATGGCAGGTGGAACACTGAAGCTTTCTTT.

This clonotype occurred a few times. V usage is TRBV19 and J usage is TRBJ1-1; D remains ambiguous. This CDR3 comprises 12 residues. Between the trimmed V and J ends, which lost 6 bases and 11 bases, there was a span of 16 bases. The germline CDR1 and CDR2 sequences are LNHDA and SQIVND (reference sequence). This chain's CDR3 is CASSPLEGPAFF. The CDR3 nucleotides are TGTGCCAGTAGCCCATTGGAGGGTCCGGCTTTCTTT.

This clonotype was seen more than once but under ten times. The rearrangement links TRBV30 to TRBJ2-7; D is unresolved. The V end was cut by 2 bases, the J end by 6 bases, with 20 bases between. Germline-derived CDR1 and CDR2 are GTSNPN and SVGIG (reference sequence). This CDR3 is built from 15 residues. This chain's CDR3 is CAWSLIHVTPGEQYF. In DNA form, the CDR3 reads TGTGCCTGGAGTCTCATCCATGTGACCCCCGGCGAGCAGTACTTC.

In this sample, this clonotype turned up many times. This sequence joins TRBV2 and TRBJ2-2; 8 nucleotides agree with TRBD2. Germline V CDR1 and CDR2: SNHLY, FYNNEI. The CDR3 loop spans 16 amino acids. V trimming: 4 bases; J trimming: 4 bases; junction bases outside the gene matches: 8. Here the CDR3 reads CASSGQAGAATGELFF. In DNA, the CDR3 is TGTGCCAGCAGTGGCCAAGCGGGGGCCGCCACCGGGGAGCTGTTTTTT. Full variable domain (outside the CDR3, taken from reference TRBV2 and TRBJ2-2): EPEVTQTPSHQVTQMGQEVILRCVPISNHLYFYWYRQILGQKVEFLVSFYNNEISEKSEIFDDQFSVERPDGSNFTLKIRSTKLEDSAMYFCASSGQAGAATGELFFGEGSRLTVL.

This clonotype was observed at least ten times. The chain couples TRBV5-1 to TRBJ2-3; 9 bases are a match to TRBD2. Germline CDR1 is SGHRS and CDR2 is YFSETQ. The CDR3 sequence is 14 residues long. The junction had 6 bases not matched to a gene; V was cut back by 4 bases and J by 6 bases. CDR3 DNA: TGCGCCAGCAGCCCCGGGACTAGCAGGGATACGCAGTATTTT. Its protein is CASSPGTSRDTQYF.

Only a few counts were recorded for this clonotype. CDR3 nucleotide sequence: TGTGCCAGCAGTGAAAGGGCGGTCTCCTACGAGCAGTACGTC. It specifies CASSERAVSYEQYV. The chain combines TRBV6-1 with TRBJ2-7, with D uncertain. Germline V gene lookup returns CDR1 MNHNS and CDR2 SASEGT. The CDR3 consists of 14 residues. The V end was cut by 2 bases, the J end by 0 bases, with 8 bases between.

This clonotype was detected ten times or more. The CDR3 nucleotides are TGCGCCAGCAGCCAGGATTTAGGCCCCTATGGCTACACCTTC. It yields the protein CASSQDLGPYGYTF. This chain uses TRBV4-3 with TRBJ1-2; no clear D gene. CDR3 length: 14 amino acids. Germline V CDR1 and CDR2: LGHNA, YSLEER. Deletions cut 3 bases from V and 4 bases from J, with 12 bases between.

The chain couples TRBV30 to TRBJ2-5; D is unclear. The germline V and J ends were trimmed by 0 bases and 6 bases, with 8 bases remaining between them. Germline assignment: CDR1 GTSNPN and CDR2 SVGIG (reference sequence). CDR3 size: 12 residues. The CDR3 sequence: CAWSVARQTQYF. As DNA, the CDR3 is TGTGCCTGGAGTGTAGCTAGGCAGACCCAGTACTTC.

V gene TRBV9 combines with J gene TRBJ2-1; TRBD1 aligns across 9 bases. CDR1 and CDR2 (germline): SGDLS, YYNGEE. V lost 0 bases and J lost 8; bases outside the gene matches: 12. The CDR3 extends over 17 amino acids. The CDR3 DNA follows: TGTGCCAGCAGCGTAGCGCCACCGGGACAGGGATCCTATGAGCAGTTCTTC. Amino acid sequence: CASSVAPPGQGSYEQFF.

A note on this clonotype: This sequence may be a read error, since a much larger clone differs from it by one base. This rearrangement joins TRBV6-2 or TRBV6-3 to TRBJ2-1, with 8 nucleotides matching TRBD2. Germline V CDR1 and CDR2: MNHEY, SVGEGT. This CDR3 has 14 residues. This CDR3 reads CASSKRGKYNQQFF. DNA for the CDR3: TGTGCCAGCAGTAAGCGGGGGAAATACAATCAGCAGTTCTTC.

Regarding this clonotype: This may be a read error, as it is one base from a much larger clone. This chain links TRBV15 with TRBJ2-1, with D possibly being TRBD2 (5 bases). Germline V gene sequence: CDR1 LNHNV, CDR2 YYDKDF (reference sequence). The CDR3 has 13 residues. Here the CDR3 reads CDTSRAVYNEQFF. The CDR3 DNA is TGTGACACCAGCAGAGCGGTATACAATGAGCAGTTCTTC.